This T cell receptor beta chain was retrieved from a study of blood T cell repertoires in COVID-19. Original handling: Scientists estimated how many nucleated cells there were by amplifying reference gene primers. Data came from immunoSEQ multiplex PCR; TCRdb stores just in-frame clones and leaves some out. The DNA was the basis for D and trimming; V, J and clone size are from that table. The profile shows tens of thousands of clones, 75% to 85% of them singletons. The CDR3 is made up of 15 amino acids. V lost 0 bases and J lost 0, with 8 bases in between. Germline V gene data show CDR1 as SGHRS and CDR2 as YFSETQ.

The receptor comes from a man aged 25-40 years with COVID-19, enrolled during active disease. The sequenced sample was peripheral blood. The rearrangement uses TRBV5-1 and TRBJ2-3; tentatively, D is TRBD1 (5 bases). The CDR3 DNA follows: TGCGCCAGCAGCTTGGGGACACGTAGCACAGATACGCAGTATTTT. Translated, it gives CASSLGTRSTDTQYF.